The clone carrying this T cell receptor (beta chain) was counted between two and nine times. Its target is not known. The entry originates in a study of beta chain features in type 1 diabetes. General observations from the study: In these data, an HLA type influence on TCRB rearrangement remained unresolved. TCRB CDR3 length was moderately but significantly reduced in all four CD4+ subsets of Type 1 diabetes patients.

V dropped 1 base and J dropped 7; count of bases not matched to a gene: 5. The germline V gene encodes CDR1 SGHTA and CDR2 FQGNSA. The CDR3 runs to 15 residues. Expressed TCRB transcripts were sequenced after all isolated RNA was converted to cDNA. About 3.5 million reads, on average, came from each naive, central memory and regulatory T cell sample. The repertoire was sequenced with immunoSEQ multiplex PCR; TCRdb's copy has only in-frame clones and lacks some. The sample holds 600,000 to 700,000 clones, under 15% seen once. Donors underwent one heparinised blood draw, around 100 mL on average. This sequence joins TRBV7-2 and TRBJ1-5, with 9 bases lining up with TRBD1. Material for sequencing was naive CD4+ T cells from blood. This sequence was found in a young man with type 1 diabetes. This chain's CDR3 is CASSLVGTGYQPQHF. For the CDR3, the DNA is TGTGCCAGCAGCTTAGTTGGGACAGGGTACCAGCCCCAGCATTTT.